This entry is about one T cell receptor (beta chain). Antigen: not known. Random hexamers were used to reverse transcribe about 0.5 to 1 ug of RNA. Across 54 Vbeta and 13 Jbeta, TCR beta CDR3 was amplified with immunoSEQ multiplex PCR. Each CDR3 protein gets one entry after TCRdb re-called the immunoSEQ multiplex PCR reads with MiXCR. The table lists about 130,000 distinct CDR3 sequences, about 95% of them singletons. The data stem from a study of CD8 T cells in Susac syndrome. Whole-study context: Within the sequenced group of Susac syndrome patients, roughly 6 showed active disease and eight were in remission. Patients with Susac syndrome were therapy-naive, on corticosteroids, or on intravenous immunoglobulin alone at the time that blood was drawn. Findings and limits, study-wide: CD8+ clonal expansion in Susac peaked in TEMRA cells and active patients.

Germline V gene sequence: CDR1 DFQATT, CDR2 SNEGSKA (reference sequence). This CDR3 has 16 residues. V lost 5 bases, J lost 4 bases, and 12 bases stayed unmatched. Specimen: CD8+ T cells from PBMCs. The rearrangement joins TRBV20-1 to TRBJ2-1; TRBD2 aligns across 9 bases. The TCR originated in a human donor with Susac syndrome. The CDR3 DNA follows: TGCAGTGCTTCTAAATCGACTAGCGGATCATACAATGAGCAGTTCTTC. Translation: CSASKSTSGSYNEQFF.